This TCR beta chain stems from a study of blood T cell repertoires in COVID-19. Looked up from germline, CDR1 is MGHRA and CDR2 is YSYEKL. Trimming took off 0 bases at V and 9 bases at J, with 11 bases between the two ends. The CDR3 totals 14 residues. Original data processing: Amplifying reference gene primers gave estimates of nucleated cell counts. The data were produced by immunoSEQ multiplex PCR, yet TCRdb's version contains in-frame clones alone and is incomplete. V and J calls plus clone size are reproduced from that table; the DNA served to infer D and trimming. The table shows tens of thousands of clones, with around 87% occurring only once.

The receptor was isolated from a man aged 50 to 59 in a cohort sampled during active COVID-19. The sample taken for sequencing was peripheral blood. J is TRBJ2-2 and V is TRBV4-1; D is possibly TRBD2 (6 bases). CDR3: CASSQEAGNRELFF. The CDR3 DNA reads as TGCGCCAGCAGCCAAGAGGCGGGGAACCGGGAGCTGTTTTTT.